The sequence of this T cell receptor (beta chain) was determined in a study of blood T cell repertoires in COVID-19. Across the study: T cells, B-cell-depleted T cells, or PBMCs provided the cDNA or gDNA that served as material.

Libraries were prepared by immunoSEQ multiplex PCR; TCRdb keeps only in-frame clonotypes and omits some of them. Among 50,000 to 70,000 clones listed, around 81% were seen once. One Seattle source followed patients from active infection through their disease course. This CDR3 spans 18 amino acids. The ends lost 5 bases at V and 1 base at J; junction bases unmatched: 8. Germline loops: CDR1 SGHVS, CDR2 FQNEAQ. The receptor's source is a man older than 75 with COVID-19, enrolled during active disease. The sample consisted of peripheral blood. The rearrangement uses TRBV7-8 and TRBJ2-4, with 13 bases that match TRBD2. The CDR3 spells CASSQTGTSGAAKNIQYF. CDR3 nucleotide sequence: TGTGCCAGCAGCCAAACCGGGACTAGCGGGGCCGCCAAAAACATTCAGTACTTC.